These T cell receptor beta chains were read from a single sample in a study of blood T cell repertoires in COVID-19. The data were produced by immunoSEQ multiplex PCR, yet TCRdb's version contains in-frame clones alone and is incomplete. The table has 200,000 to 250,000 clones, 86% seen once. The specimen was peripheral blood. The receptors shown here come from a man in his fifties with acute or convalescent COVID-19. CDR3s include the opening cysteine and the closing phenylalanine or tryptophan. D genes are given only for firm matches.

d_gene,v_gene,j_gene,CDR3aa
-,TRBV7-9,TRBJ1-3,CASSLVAVSSGNTIYF
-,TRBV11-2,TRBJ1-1,CASSSPGRAQNTEAFF
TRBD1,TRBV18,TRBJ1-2,CASSPRAGGGPTNYGYTF
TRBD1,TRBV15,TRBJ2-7,CATRATGQGLYEQYF
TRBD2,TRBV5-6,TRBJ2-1,CASSFRTSGNNEQFF
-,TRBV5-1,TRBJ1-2,CASSEDSYGYTF
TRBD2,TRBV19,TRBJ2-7,CASSTGTSSYEQYF
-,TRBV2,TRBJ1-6,CASSETTGYNSPLHF
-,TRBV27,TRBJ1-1,CASSVGQTLEAFF
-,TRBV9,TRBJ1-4,CASSVGGLVGEKLFF
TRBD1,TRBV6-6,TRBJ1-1,CASSLYFNTGTGSTEAFF
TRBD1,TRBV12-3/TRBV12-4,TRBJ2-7,CASSPGTGYEQYF
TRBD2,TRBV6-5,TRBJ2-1,CASRRSGSYYNEQFF
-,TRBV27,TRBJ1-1,CASSFRVLSEAFF
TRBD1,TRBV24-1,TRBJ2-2,CATSDWDRAPNTGELFF
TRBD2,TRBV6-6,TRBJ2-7,CASSLTSGGSSYEQYF
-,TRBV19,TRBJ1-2,CASSPQTGSYGYTF
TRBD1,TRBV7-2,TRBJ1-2,CASSLQGGRDGYTF
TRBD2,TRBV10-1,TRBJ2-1,CASSAITSGGYNEQFF
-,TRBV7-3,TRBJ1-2,CASSLGVGALEGYTF
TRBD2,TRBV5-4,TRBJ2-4,CASSLEGTRRNIQYF
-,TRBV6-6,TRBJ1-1,CASSYPSGQGAEAFF
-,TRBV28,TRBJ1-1,CASNSQGKNTEAFF
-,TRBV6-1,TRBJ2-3,CASSALTSTLADTQYF
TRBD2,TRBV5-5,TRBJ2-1,CASSPSGENEQFF
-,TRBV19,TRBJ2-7,CASSTLLRGSSYEQYF
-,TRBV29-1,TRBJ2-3,CSVETGLSDTQYF
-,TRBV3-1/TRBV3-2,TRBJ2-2,CASSQEGLDFTGELFF
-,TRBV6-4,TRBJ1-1,CASSEGEFLMNTEAFF
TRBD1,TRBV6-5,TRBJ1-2,CASRDSGDYGYTF
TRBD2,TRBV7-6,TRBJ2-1,CASSLNVAGGFYNEQFF
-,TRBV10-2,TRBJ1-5,CASSGPGMDNQPQHF
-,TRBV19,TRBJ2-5,CASSQYTAETQYF
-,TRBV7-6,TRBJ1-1,CASSLGGAGYTEAFF
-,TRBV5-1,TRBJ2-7,CASSTDSSYEQYF
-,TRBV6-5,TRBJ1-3,CASRRVPGNTIYF
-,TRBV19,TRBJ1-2,CASNIDSNYGYTF
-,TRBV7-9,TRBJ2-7,CASRPQGGSYEQYF
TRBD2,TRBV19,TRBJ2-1,CASSPQGGLAGFYNEQFF
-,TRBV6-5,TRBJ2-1,CASSYSGVSYNEQFF
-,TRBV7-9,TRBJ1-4,CASSLAGRVLGEKLFF
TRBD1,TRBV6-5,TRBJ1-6,CASSSQGQRINSPLHF
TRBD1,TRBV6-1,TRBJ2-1,CASSERTGNLNNEQFF
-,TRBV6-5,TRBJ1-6,CASNADNSYNSPLHF